These T cell receptor beta chains were read from a single sample in a study of radiation and T cells in renal cell carcinoma. Sequenced by immunoSEQ multiplex PCR; TCRdb stores in-frame clones only, minus some. Here the sample spans some 72,000 clones, 82% being singletons. The sequenced sample was blood, obtained from a patient whose treatment included radiotherapy and nephrectomy. The receptors were sampled from a man aged 60-69 years with renal cell carcinoma. CDR3s include the opening cysteine and the closing phenylalanine or tryptophan. The D gene is left open where the match is weak. Part of the rows lack a size; the others show once, few, many or a class for expanded clones.

>TRBD1|-|TRBJ2-3|TRBV7-2
CASSSDRGVTDTQYF
TGTGCCAGCAGCTCGGACAGGGGGGTCACAGATACGCAGTATTTT
>TRBD2|-|TRBJ2-3|TRBV27
CASSWDRGGTSGSFIDTQYF
TGTGCCAGCAGTTGGGACAGGGGGGGGACTAGCGGGAGTTTCATAGATACGCAGTATTTT
>-|-|TRBJ1-1|TRBV6-5
CASSSELNTEAFF
TGTGCCAGCAGTTCGGAACTTAACACTGAAGCTTTCTTT
>-|-|TRBJ2-4|TRBV28
CASHGGNLAKNIQYF
TGTGCCAGTCATGGAGGGAATCTAGCCAAAAACATTCAGTACTTC
>TRBD2|-|TRBJ2-1|TRBV7-2
CASSLDLYFSGRAPDEQFF
TGTGCCAGCAGCTTAGACCTTTACTTTAGCGGGAGGGCACCCGATGAGCAGTTCTTC
>-|-|TRBJ2-2|TRBV27
CASRSDSDTGELFF
TGTGCCAGCAGAAGTGACTCCGACACCGGGGAGCTGTTTTTT
>TRBD2|-|TRBJ2-1|TRBV6-1
CASGTSKNNEQFF
TGTGCCAGCGGGACTAGTAAAAACAATGAGCAGTTCTTC
>TRBD2|-|TRBJ2-1|TRBV7-9
CASTLSLAGGPLHPNEQFF
TGTGCCAGCACCTTGTCGCTGGCGGGAGGGCCCCTTCACCCCAATGAGCAGTTCTTC
>-|-|TRBJ2-1|TRBV28
CASSPLTSSHEQFF
TGTGCCAGCAGTCCCTTGACTAGTTCACATGAGCAGTTCTTC
>TRBD1|-|TRBJ2-1|TRBV5-6
CASSWGQGYNEQFF
TGTGCCAGCAGCTGGGGACAGGGATACAATGAGCAGTTCTTC
>-|-|TRBJ2-4|TRBV12-5
CASVTSEALAKNIQYF
TGTGCTAGTGTCACTTCAGAAGCTTTAGCCAAAAACATTCAGTACTTC
>-|-|TRBJ1-1|TRBV6-1
CASSIQGGGTEAFF
TGTGCCAGCAGTATTCAGGGAGGAGGCACTGAAGCTTTCTTT
>-|few|TRBJ2-7|TRBV19
CASSSGYEQYF
TGTGCCAGTAGTAGCGGCTACGAGCAGTACTTC
>-|-|TRBJ2-2|TRBV7-2
CASSWDVGELFF
TGTGCCAGCAGCTGGGATGTCGGGGAGCTGTTTTTT
>-|-|TRBJ2-7|TRBV29-1
CSGMAGRGFSYEQYF
TGCAGCGGTATGGCGGGTCGGGGATTCTCCTACGAGCAGTACTTC
>TRBD1|few|TRBJ2-7|TRBV27
CASSLGPGGVYEQYF
TGTGCCAGCAGTTTAGGGCCAGGGGGCGTCTACGAGCAGTACTTC
>-|-|TRBJ2-3|TRBV6-5
CASSYLREVTDTQYF
TGTGCCAGCAGTTACTTGAGGGAGGTCACAGATACGCAGTATTTT
>-|-|TRBJ1-4|TRBV7-9
CASSDRTLGGEKLFF
TGTGCCAGCAGCGATCGGACCCTGGGGGGAGAAAAACTGTTTTTT
>-|-|TRBJ1-5|TRBV2
CASSGGLGNQPQHF
TGTGCCAGCAGTGGGGGGCTCGGCAATCAGCCCCAGCATTTT
>TRBD2|-|TRBJ2-3|TRBV7-2
CASSLDKRSGRETQYF
TGTGCCAGCAGCTTAGATAAGCGTAGCGGGAGGGAAACGCAGTATTTT
>-|-|TRBJ2-5|TRBV19
CASSATTLTGWSGETQYF
TGTGCCAGTAGTGCGACAACTTTAACAGGGTGGAGTGGGGAGACCCAGTACTTC
>-|-|TRBJ2-3|TRBV14
CASSLAEPPDTQYF
TGTGCCAGCAGCTTAGCGGAGCCGCCAGATACGCAGTATTTT
>-|-|TRBJ2-3|TRBV11-2
CASLGADTQYF
TGTGCCAGCCTTGGGGCAGATACGCAGTATTTT
>-|-|TRBJ2-5|TRBV11-2
CASSLSSRRETQYF
TGTGCCAGCAGCTTATCTTCCAGGAGAGAGACCCAGTACTTC
>-|-|TRBJ1-5|TRBV9
CASSVEGGSQPQHF
TGTGCCAGCAGCGTAGAGGGGGGTAGTCAGCCCCAGCATTTT
>TRBD1|-|TRBJ1-2|TRBV5-4
CASSLDRDYGYTF
TGTGCCAGCAGTTTAGACAGGGACTATGGCTACACCTTC
>-|-|TRBJ2-7|TRBV15
CATSRDGSSGHDEQYF
TGTGCCACCAGCAGAGATGGGAGCTCAGGGCACGACGAGCAGTACTTC